A selection of T cell receptor beta chains follows, all from one sample in a study of T cells in Graves' hyperthyroidism and ophthalmopathy. A single record per CDR3 protein comes from TCRdb applying MiXCR to the multiplex PCR reads. The sample records approximately 500,000 distinct CDR3 sequences, roughly 46% being singletons. The specimen sequenced was peripheral blood or thyroid tissue (not recorded which). The receptors were sampled from a woman under 30 with Graves' hyperthyroidism. The CDR3 runs from the conserved cysteine through the conserved F or W. D genes are given only for firm matches. Size is omitted from some rows. Given values are once, few, many or a class for expanded clones.

CDR3 DNA: TGTGCCAGCAGCTTGGACTACAGGGAGTACGACAACGAGCAGTACTTC; CDR3 protein: CASSLDYREYDNEQYF; J gene: TRBJ2-7; clone size: many; D gene: .; V gene: TRBV7-8
CDR3 DNA: TGTGCCAGCAGTGAAGAGGGAGATCAAGAGACCCAGTACTTC; CDR3 protein: CASSEEGDQETQYF; J gene: TRBJ2-5; clone size: once; D gene: .; V gene: TRBV7-6
CDR3 DNA: TGCGCCAGCAGCGACGACAGGGGTGAAAAACTGTTTTTT; CDR3 protein: CASSDDRGEKLFF; J gene: TRBJ1-4; clone size: many; D gene: TRBD1; V gene: TRBV5-1
CDR3 DNA: TGTGCCATCAGTGGTTTAGGGGACGGTACCTCTGGAAACACCATATATTTT; CDR3 protein: CAISGLGDGTSGNTIYF; J gene: TRBJ1-3; clone size: many; D gene: .; V gene: TRBV10-3
CDR3 DNA: TGTGCCAGCAGTCAAATACAGGGGGTATATGGCTACACCTTC; CDR3 protein: CASSQIQGVYGYTF; J gene: TRBJ1-2; clone size: .; D gene: TRBD1; V gene: TRBV28
CDR3 DNA: TGCGCCAGCAGCCATTCCGGGACAGTGGTCTATGGCTACACCTTC; CDR3 protein: CASSHSGTVVYGYTF; J gene: TRBJ1-2; clone size: once; D gene: TRBD1; V gene: TRBV4-3
CDR3 DNA: TGCAGCGTTCCAGATCTTGCGACAGGGGGCTCCTACAATGAGCAGTACTTC; CDR3 protein: CSVPDLATGGSYNEQYF; J gene: TRBJ2-7; clone size: few; D gene: TRBD1; V gene: TRBV29-1
CDR3 DNA: TGTGCCAGTAGTATAGTGAAAGGGGCCAACGTCCTGACTTTC; CDR3 protein: CASSIVKGANVLTF; J gene: TRBJ2-6; clone size: .; D gene: .; V gene: TRBV19
CDR3 DNA: TGTGCCAGCAGCACCGGGACTAGCGGGGGGGCTGGGGCCAACGTCCTGACTTTC; CDR3 protein: CASSTGTSGGAGANVLTF; J gene: TRBJ2-6; clone size: .; D gene: TRBD2; V gene: TRBV7-3
CDR3 DNA: TGTGCCAGCAGCCAGATTGCCCTGAACACCGGGGAGCTGTTTTTT; CDR3 protein: CASSQIALNTGELFF; J gene: TRBJ2-2; clone size: many; D gene: .; V gene: TRBV3-1
CDR3 DNA: TGTGCCAGCAGCGAGGGACTAGCGTTAGGCACAGGTACGCAGTATTTT; CDR3 protein: CASSEGLALGTGTQYF; J gene: TRBJ2-3; clone size: once; D gene: TRBD2; V gene: TRBV7-9
CDR3 DNA: TGTGCCAGCAGCGGGACTAGCGGGCCCATCGGGGAGCAGTACTTC; CDR3 protein: CASSGTSGPIGEQYF; J gene: TRBJ2-7; clone size: many; D gene: TRBD2; V gene: TRBV9
CDR3 DNA: TGTGCCTGCAATCCGGGACAGGCTCTAACCCAGTACTTC; CDR3 protein: CACNPGQALTQYF; J gene: TRBJ2-5; clone size: .; D gene: TRBD1; V gene: TRBV5-5
CDR3 DNA: TGTGCCAGTGATCAGGGGACGGAACTGTTTTTT; CDR3 protein: CASDQGTELFF; J gene: TRBJ1-4; clone size: .; D gene: .; V gene: TRBV2
CDR3 DNA: TGCAGCGTTGAAACGTCGACAGGGCCCTACGAGCAGTACTTC; CDR3 protein: CSVETSTGPYEQYF; J gene: TRBJ2-7; clone size: .; D gene: TRBD1; V gene: TRBV29-1
CDR3 DNA: TGCGCCAGCAGGACAGGGCACGGAAACACCATATATTTT; CDR3 protein: CASRTGHGNTIYF; J gene: TRBJ1-3; clone size: .; D gene: TRBD1; V gene: TRBV5-1
CDR3 DNA: TGTGCCAGCAGCAACAAGGGGGAGCTGTTTTTT; CDR3 protein: CASSNKGELFF; J gene: TRBJ2-2; clone size: .; D gene: .; V gene: TRBV7-8
CDR3 DNA: TGTGCCATCAAGGGGATCGGGCCAGAGACCCAGTACTTC; CDR3 protein: CAIKGIGPETQYF; J gene: TRBJ2-5; clone size: .; D gene: .; V gene: TRBV10-3
CDR3 DNA: TGTGCCTCCCGGGACTATCGGGCCGAGACCCAGTACTTC; CDR3 protein: CASRDYRAETQYF; J gene: TRBJ2-5; clone size: many; D gene: TRBD2; V gene: TRBV12-3/TRBV12-4
CDR3 DNA: TGCAGCGCCATGGGACAGGGGACTGAAGCTTTCTTT; CDR3 protein: CSAMGQGTEAFF; J gene: TRBJ1-1; clone size: .; D gene: TRBD1; V gene: TRBV29-1
CDR3 DNA: TGTGCCAGCAGCCAAGCGGGAGAGATCTACAATGAGACCCAGTACTTC; CDR3 protein: CASSQAGEIYNETQYF; J gene: TRBJ2-5; clone size: .; D gene: TRBD2; V gene: TRBV7-9
CDR3 DNA: TGTGCCAGTATTCAAACAGGTTATAGCAATCAGCCCCAGCATTTT; CDR3 protein: CASIQTGYSNQPQHF; J gene: TRBJ1-5; clone size: many; D gene: .; V gene: TRBV19
CDR3 DNA: TGTGCCAGCAGCTTAATCGGGGACAGGGGTGAAGCTTTCTTT; CDR3 protein: CASSLIGDRGEAFF; J gene: TRBJ1-1; clone size: .; D gene: TRBD1; V gene: TRBV7-9
CDR3 DNA: TGTGCCAGCAGCTTACAGGGTGGTGACACCATATATTTT; CDR3 protein: CASSLQGGDTIYF; J gene: TRBJ1-3; clone size: .; D gene: .; V gene: TRBV7-3
CDR3 DNA: TGTGCCAGCATGAGACTAGCGAACAATGAGCAGTACTTC; CDR3 protein: CASMRLANNEQYF; J gene: TRBJ2-7; clone size: .; D gene: TRBD2; V gene: TRBV25-1
CDR3 DNA: TGCGCCAGCAGCCAAGATGCAGGATACTATGGCTACACCTTC; CDR3 protein: CASSQDAGYYGYTF; J gene: TRBJ1-2; clone size: many; D gene: .; V gene: TRBV4-3
CDR3 DNA: TGCAGTGCCCTCAGCCGTTCACCCCTCCACTTT; CDR3 protein: CSALSRSPLHF; J gene: TRBJ1-6; clone size: .; D gene: .; V gene: TRBV20-1
CDR3 DNA: TGTGCCAGCAGCGGGAGTTACCCCTACGAGCAGTACTTC; CDR3 protein: CASSGSYPYEQYF; J gene: TRBJ2-7; clone size: many; D gene: .; V gene: TRBV9
CDR3 DNA: TGTGCCAGCAGCGCGGGACATTCGTACCAAGAGACCCAGTACTTC; CDR3 protein: CASSAGHSYQETQYF; J gene: TRBJ2-5; clone size: few; D gene: .; V gene: TRBV7-2
CDR3 DNA: TGTGCCAGCAGGGAACGAGGGGAACAGCCCCAGCATTTT; CDR3 protein: CASRERGEQPQHF; J gene: TRBJ1-5; clone size: .; D gene: .; V gene: TRBV11-3
CDR3 DNA: TGTGCCAGCAGCCAGAGGCCTAAGCGGGAGGTTTTCTCCTACAATGAGCAGTTCTTC; CDR3 protein: CASSQRPKREVFSYNEQFF; J gene: TRBJ2-1; clone size: few; D gene: TRBD2; V gene: TRBV7-8
CDR3 DNA: TGTGCCAGCAGTTTTGCCCTACTAGTGAGGGAGACCCAGTACTTC; CDR3 protein: CASSFALLVRETQYF; J gene: TRBJ2-5; clone size: many; D gene: .; V gene: TRBV12-3/TRBV12-4
CDR3 DNA: TGTGCCACGGGACGTCCCTCCTACGAGCAGTACTTC; CDR3 protein: CATGRPSYEQYF; J gene: TRBJ2-7; clone size: .; D gene: .; V gene: TRBV24-1
CDR3 DNA: TGTGCCAGCAGCTTAGGGACCCTTACAGGGGCCAACTCCTACGAGCAGTACTTC; CDR3 protein: CASSLGTLTGANSYEQYF; J gene: TRBJ2-7; clone size: .; D gene: TRBD1; V gene: TRBV13
CDR3 DNA: TGTGCCAGCAGTTTAACTAGGGCTAACTATGGCTACACCTTC; CDR3 protein: CASSLTRANYGYTF; J gene: TRBJ1-2; clone size: once; D gene: .; V gene: TRBV2
CDR3 DNA: TGTGCCAGCAGCGCCAGTTCAGGGGCGCGAGGAGCTTTCTTT; CDR3 protein: CASSASSGARGAFF; J gene: TRBJ1-1; clone size: many; D gene: .; V gene: TRBV9
CDR3 DNA: TGTGCCAGCAGCTTCCGCCCGGACGGAAGAACACCCCTCCACTTT; CDR3 protein: CASSFRPDGRTPLHF; J gene: TRBJ1-6; clone size: many; D gene: .; V gene: TRBV7-8
CDR3 DNA: TGCAGCGTGGGACTAGCGGGAGCCGGAGCGGAGCAGTACTTC; CDR3 protein: CSVGLAGAGAEQYF; J gene: TRBJ2-7; clone size: .; D gene: TRBD2; V gene: TRBV29-1
CDR3 DNA: TGTGCCACCAGCAGAGCCCGGGCGAGAAGCAATCAGCCCCAGCATTTT; CDR3 protein: CATSRARARSNQPQHF; J gene: TRBJ1-5; clone size: many; D gene: .; V gene: TRBV15
CDR3 DNA: TGCGCCAGCAGTTTGGCCACCGACAGGGTTGCGAATGAAGAACTGTTTTTT; CDR3 protein: CASSLATDRVANEELFF; J gene: TRBJ1-4; clone size: once; D gene: TRBD1; V gene: TRBV5-1
CDR3 DNA: TGTGCCAGCAGCGGGACTAGCGGGAGGTCCATCCAAGAGACCCAGTACTTC; CDR3 protein: CASSGTSGRSIQETQYF; J gene: TRBJ2-5; clone size: .; D gene: TRBD2; V gene: TRBV2
CDR3 DNA: TGTGCCAGCAGTTTAAGGTTTCGGGCTGAAGCTTTCTTT; CDR3 protein: CASSLRFRAEAFF; J gene: TRBJ1-1; clone size: many; D gene: .; V gene: TRBV12-3/TRBV12-4
CDR3 DNA: TGTGCCAGCAGTGAAGCAGTGGGTGACACTGAAGCTTTCTTT; CDR3 protein: CASSEAVGDTEAFF; J gene: TRBJ1-1; clone size: .; D gene: .; V gene: TRBV2
CDR3 DNA: TGCAGCGTTCAGGGGGCTGGGAACACCGGGGAGCTGTTTTTT; CDR3 protein: CSVQGAGNTGELFF; J gene: TRBJ2-2; clone size: .; D gene: TRBD1; V gene: TRBV29-1